This entry is about one T cell receptor (beta chain). This record belongs to a study of blood T cell repertoires in COVID-19. Study overall: From T cells, B-cell-depleted T cells, or PBMCs came the material, which was cDNA or gDNA.

Authors' processing steps: It was from reference gene primer amplification that nucleated cell counts were estimated. Using immunoSEQ multiplex PCR, the repertoire was profiled, and TCRdb retains in-frame clones only, with some absent. The V and J calls and clone size were taken over from that table, and D and trimming were inferred from the DNA. The sample lists 70,000 to 95,000 clones; roughly 78% were seen once. Enrollment of patients from Seattle took place during active infection, with longitudinal follow-up. The length of the CDR3 is 14 residues. CDR1 SGHNT and CDR2 YYREEE come from the germline V gene (reference sequence). Trimming shortened V by 4 bases and J by 2 bases, and 11 bases separated the two germline ends.

The receptor comes from a man in his sixties with COVID-19, enrolled during active disease. This chain uses TRBV5-4 with TRBJ2-3; TRBD2 is a possible D gene (5 bases). Sequencing was done on a sample of peripheral blood. Written as DNA, the CDR3 is TGTGCCAGCAGCCCCGGGGAACCCACAGATACGCAGTATTTT. This translates into CASSPGEPTDTQYF.